The 21 T cell receptor beta chains presented below share a single source sample, sequenced in a study of cytomegalovirus exposure and HLA in healthy donors. In the PCR, 60 Vbeta and 13 Jbeta primers were used. Assay used: immunoSEQ multiplex PCR; TCRdb lists only in-frame clones, some missing. Of 150,000 to 200,000 clones listed, roughly four fifths are singletons. The sequenced material came from PBMCs. All receptors derive from a man aged 45-60 years in good health and CMV-seropositive.

CDR3 coding DNA: TGTGCCAGCAGTCTGGCTTACAGGGGTAGAGAGACCCAGTACTTC. This encodes CASSLAYRGRETQYF. This rearrangement joins TRBV2 to TRBJ2-5, with 7 bases identical to TRBD1. Germline lookup yields CDR1 SNHLY and CDR2 FYNNEI. Unmatched junction bases numbered 10, after V lost 5 bases and J lost 4 bases. CDR3 length: 15 amino acids.

This clone was found a few times. The chain couples TRBV10-3 to TRBJ2-7, with a possible D match to TRBD1 (5 bases). Trimming cost V 5 bases and J 2 bases, with 10 bases left between them. The CDR3 contains 13 residues. Germline V gene data show CDR1 as ENHRY and CDR2 as SYGVKD. The CDR3 bases are TGTGCCATCAGTACCGGACAAGCCTACGAGCAGTACTTC. Translated: CAISTGQAYEQYF.

The rearrangement links TRBV28 to TRBJ1-2, with D possibly being TRBD1 (6 bases). V lost 1 base, J lost 6 bases, and 15 bases lay in between. The germline gives CDR1 MDHEN, CDR2 SYDVKM. This CDR3 region has 15 residues. CDR3 in amino acids: CASSLYRGAWDGYTF. The CDR3 nucleotides are TGTGCCAGCAGTTTATATCGGGGGGCGTGGGATGGCTACACCTTC.

CDR3 bases: TGTGCCGCCTCCACTAGCGGCACAGATACGCAGTATTTT. It specifies CAASTSGTDTQYF. The chain joins TRBV10-3 to TRBJ2-3, with 7 nucleotides matching TRBD2. CDR1 and CDR2 (germline): ENHRY, SYGVKD. V trimming: 11 bases; J trimming: 1 base; junction bases outside the gene matches: 6. This CDR3 is built from 13 residues.

The V and J genes are TRBV4-1 and TRBJ2-5, with D possibly matching TRBD1 (6 bases). V lost 0 bases and J lost 2, with 10 bases in between. The length of the CDR3 is 15 residues. Germline CDR1 reads MGHRA; CDR2 reads YSYEKL. The CDR3 coding sequence is TGCGCCAGCAGCCAAGACAGGGGAGTACAAGAGACCCAGTACTTC. Protein sequence: CASSQDRGVQETQYF.

This clone came up once. CDR3 sequence: CASSYPLAGGPPTQYF. CDR3 DNA: TGTGCCAGCAGCTACCCTCTAGCGGGGGGGCCACCTACGCAGTATTTT. The chain is built from TRBV7-2 and TRBJ2-3; 12 positions match TRBD2. This CDR3 spans 16 amino acids. J gave up 8 bases and V 4 bases, and 10 bases lay outside the gene matches. Looked up from germline, CDR1 is SGHTA and CDR2 is FQGNSA.

The rearrangement joins TRBV5-1 to TRBJ2-5; the D is unclear. Per the germline V gene, CDR1 is SGHRS and CDR2 is YFSETQ. The V and J ends lost 0 bases and 0 bases respectively, with 9 bases between them. The CDR3 runs 15 residues. For the CDR3, the DNA is TGCGCCAGCAGCTTGGTTAGTAGAGACCAAGAGACCCAGTACTTC. Translation: CASSLVSRDQETQYF.

The chain has TRBV2 and TRBJ2-3, with D perhaps TRBD1 (6 bases). The CDR3 has 13 residues. Germline-derived CDR1 and CDR2 are SNHLY and FYNNEI. Trimming cost V 8 bases and J 1 base, with 10 bases left between them. This CDR3 reads CASPDSRTDTQYF. The DNA for the CDR3 is TGTGCCAGCCCGGACAGCCGCACAGATACGCAGTATTTT. Using reference TRBV2 and TRBJ2-3 for the parts outside the CDR3, the full variable domain is EPEVTQTPSHQVTQMGQEVILRCVPISNHLYFYWYRQILGQKVEFLVSFYNNEISEKSEIFDDQFSVERPDGSNFTLKIRSTKLEDSAMYFCASPDSRTDTQYFGPGTRLTVL.

The chain recombines TRBV30 with TRBJ1-1; no definite D call. Germline V gene lookup returns CDR1 GTSNPN and CDR2 SVGIG (reference sequence). V shed 2 bases and J shed 0 bases, with 7 bases lying between them. The CDR3 sequence is 13 residues long. The CDR3 reads CAWSSNMNTEAFF. Written as DNA, the CDR3 is TGTGCCTGGAGTTCTAATATGAACACTGAAGCTTTCTTT.

The chain links TRBV4-1 to TRBJ1-1; 9 bases map to TRBD1. The CDR3 sequence is 15 residues long. Germline V CDR1 and CDR2: MGHRA, YSYEKL. Unmatched junction bases numbered 5, after V lost 1 base and J lost 5 bases. The CDR3 coding sequence is TGCGCCAGCAGCCAAGCTTGGACAGGGGAAACTGAAGCTTTCTTT. It translates to CASSQAWTGETEAFF.

The chain uses TRBV6-1 and TRBJ1-6; D not resolved. V lost 0 bases to trimming and J lost 3 bases, with 6 bases between them. Germline lookup yields CDR1 MNHNS and CDR2 SASEGT. CDR3 size: 15 residues. The CDR3 DNA is TGTGCCAGCAGTGAAGCTACGGGCTATAATTCACCCCTCCACTTT. Translated, it gives CASSEATGYNSPLHF.

This clone was recorded only once. This chain connects TRBV5-1 to TRBJ2-7; TRBD1 aligns across 7 bases. The CDR3 is made up of 14 amino acids. Unmatched junction bases numbered 4, after V lost 4 bases and J lost 0 bases. Germline V CDR1 and CDR2: SGHRS, YFSETQ. The CDR3 DNA reads TGCGCCAGCAGCACAGGACAGGCCTCCTACGAGCAGTACTTC. Its translation is CASSTGQASYEQYF.

This clone has only a few counts. V is TRBV6-6 and J is TRBJ2-1, with 8 nucleotides matching TRBD1. This CDR3 is 16 amino acids long. Germline-derived CDR1 and CDR2 are MNHNY and SVGAGI (reference sequence). Losses at the gene ends were 1 base for V and 7 bases for J; bases not matched to a gene: 9. DNA for the CDR3: TGTGCCAGCAGTTACTTGTCAGGGGGCGTGGGAAATGAGCAGTTCTTC. This encodes CASSYLSGGVGNEQFF.

The V gene is TRBV5-1, the J gene TRBJ1-2; D perhaps matches TRBD1 (5 bases). V was trimmed by 5 bases and J by 8 bases, leaving 16 bases between them. The CDR3 is 13 amino acids. Germline loops: CDR1 SGHRS, CDR2 YFSETQ. CDR3: CASSSGRGEGYTF. The CDR3 nucleotides are TGCGCCAGCAGTTCGGGGAGGGGAGAAGGCTACACCTTC.

V gene TRBV5-1 combines with J gene TRBJ2-5, with 9 bases that match TRBD1. This CDR3 spans 14 amino acids. Germline V CDR1 and CDR2: SGHRS, YFSETQ. Trimming at V came to 4 bases and at J to 9 bases, leaving 10 bases not matched to a gene. Here the CDR3 DNA reads TGCGCCAGCAGCACCGGGACAGGGTCATGGGCCCAGTACTTC. Translating gives CASSTGTGSWAQYF.

This rearrangement joins TRBV9 to TRBJ2-7; D might be TRBD1 (5 bases). Germline V lookup: CDR1 SGDLS, CDR2 YYNGEE. This CDR3 spans 15 amino acids. V was cut by 4 bases and J by 0 bases, with 14 bases left in between. The CDR3 spells CASSPRGGSSYEQYF. CDR3 DNA sequence: TGTGCCAGCAGCCCAAGGGGCGGAAGCTCCTACGAGCAGTACTTC.

This rearrangement joins TRBV27 to TRBJ2-1, with 9 bases that match TRBD2. Germline V gene data show CDR1 as MNHEY and CDR2 as SMNVEV (reference sequence). The ends lost 2 bases at V and 8 bases at J; junction bases unmatched: 7. CDR3 size: 15 residues. This CDR3 is CASSLTGTSFYEQFF. CDR3 DNA sequence: TGTGCCAGCAGTTTAACCGGGACTAGCTTCTATGAGCAGTTCTTC.

The rearrangement uses TRBV27 and TRBJ2-7; 8 nucleotides match TRBD1. Germline V gene data show CDR1 as MNHEY and CDR2 as SMNVEV (reference sequence). The CDR3 totals 16 residues. V dropped 5 bases and J dropped 4; count of bases not matched to a gene: 13. CDR3 DNA: TGTGCCAGCAGTCCGGACAGGGTTGTATTCGGGTACGAGCAGTACTTC. This translates into CASSPDRVVFGYEQYF.

The rearrangement uses TRBV30 and TRBJ1-1; D is ambiguous. From germline, CDR1 is GTSNPN and CDR2 SVGIG (reference sequence). Trimming pared 2 bases from V and 1 base from J, leaving 11 bases between. The CDR3 contains 14 residues. This CDR3 reads CAWSHGVGNTEAFF. The CDR3 nucleotides are TGTGCCTGGAGTCACGGGGTGGGGAACACTGAAGCTTTCTTT.

This rearrangement joins TRBV7-2 to TRBJ1-4; 7 bases agree with TRBD1. Trimming took 4 bases from V and 5 from J; bases not matched to a gene: 7. The CDR3 contains 15 residues. Germline values: CDR1 SGHTA, CDR2 FQGNSA. The CDR3: CASSSAGGLNEKLFF. Here the CDR3 DNA reads TGTGCCAGCAGCTCAGCAGGGGGTTTAAATGAAAAACTGTTTTTT.

This clone was detected a few times. The chain has TRBV29-1 and TRBJ1-6, with 8 nucleotides matching TRBD1. CDR3 length: 13 residues. Germline assignment: CDR1 SQVTM and CDR2 ANQGSEA. Trimming cost V 6 bases and J 6 bases; bases outside gene matches: 4. CDR3 bases: TGCAGCGTAGACAGGGGCCGTAATTCACCCCTCCACTTT. It encodes CSVDRGRNSPLHF. The entire variable domain, with the rest obtained from reference TRBV29-1 and TRBJ1-6, is as follows: SAVISQKPSRDICQRGTSLTIQCQVDSQVTMMFWYRQQPGQSLTLIATANQGSEATYESGFVIDKFPISRPNLTFSTLTVSNMSPEDSSIYLCSVDRGRNSPLHFGNGTRLTVT.